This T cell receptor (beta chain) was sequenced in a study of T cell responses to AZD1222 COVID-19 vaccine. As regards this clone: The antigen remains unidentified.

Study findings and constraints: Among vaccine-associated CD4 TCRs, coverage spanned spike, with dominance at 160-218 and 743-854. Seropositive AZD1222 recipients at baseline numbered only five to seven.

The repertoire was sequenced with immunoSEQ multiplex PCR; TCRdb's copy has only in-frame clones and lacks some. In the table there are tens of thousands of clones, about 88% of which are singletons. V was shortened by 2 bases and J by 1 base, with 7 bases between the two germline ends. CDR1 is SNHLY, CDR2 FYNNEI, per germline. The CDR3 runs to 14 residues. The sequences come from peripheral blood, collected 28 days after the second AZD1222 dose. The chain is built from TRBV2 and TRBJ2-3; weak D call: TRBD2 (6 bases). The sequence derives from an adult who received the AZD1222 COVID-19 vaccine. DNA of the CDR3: TGTGCCAGCAGTGAACCGGGAGGCACAGATACGCAGTATTTT. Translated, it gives CASSEPGGTDTQYF.